This T cell receptor (beta chain) comes out of a study of post-analysis software for immune sequencing data. Study details: Relapsing-remitting, secondary progressive and progressive-relapsing multiple sclerosis were all included among the disease courses. General observations from the study: The study found TRBV5-6, TRBV5-1 and TRBV20-1 among five TRBV segments more frequent in patients than controls. Strong same-batch co-clustering of samples appeared with F measure clustering. There was significantly lower normalized Chao1 diversity in multiple sclerosis patients than in controls.

This clonotype was counted at least ten times. Its antigen is not identified. cDNA libraries of TCR beta carried unique molecular identifiers. T cells, roughly 0.95 to 10 million of them, yielded approximately 500,000 cDNA molecules. Using its own MiXCR run on the PCR reads, TCRdb lists one record per CDR3 protein. The data show roughly 800,000 distinct CDR3 sequences, 25% to 30% seen once. This CDR3 has 15 residues. The trim removed 5 bases at V and 3 bases at J, leaving 11 bases unmatched. The germline CDR1 and CDR2 sequences are SQVTM and ANQGSEA. The TCR comes from a girl between 5 and 17 years old with multiple sclerosis. J is TRBJ2-5 and V is TRBV29-1; the match to TRBD2 covers 8 bases. The sample consisted of blood. The CDR3, as DNA: TGCAGCGTTAGCTCTCGTGCGGGGGGCAAAGAGACCCAGTACTTC. Translation: CSVSSRAGGKETQYF. The full variable domain, completed using reference TRBV29-1 and TRBJ2-5, is SAVISQKPSRDICQRGTSLTIQCQVDSQVTMMFWYRQQPGQSLTLIATANQGSEATYESGFVIDKFPISRPNLTFSTLTVSNMSPEDSSIYLCSVSSRAGGKETQYFGPGTRLLVL.